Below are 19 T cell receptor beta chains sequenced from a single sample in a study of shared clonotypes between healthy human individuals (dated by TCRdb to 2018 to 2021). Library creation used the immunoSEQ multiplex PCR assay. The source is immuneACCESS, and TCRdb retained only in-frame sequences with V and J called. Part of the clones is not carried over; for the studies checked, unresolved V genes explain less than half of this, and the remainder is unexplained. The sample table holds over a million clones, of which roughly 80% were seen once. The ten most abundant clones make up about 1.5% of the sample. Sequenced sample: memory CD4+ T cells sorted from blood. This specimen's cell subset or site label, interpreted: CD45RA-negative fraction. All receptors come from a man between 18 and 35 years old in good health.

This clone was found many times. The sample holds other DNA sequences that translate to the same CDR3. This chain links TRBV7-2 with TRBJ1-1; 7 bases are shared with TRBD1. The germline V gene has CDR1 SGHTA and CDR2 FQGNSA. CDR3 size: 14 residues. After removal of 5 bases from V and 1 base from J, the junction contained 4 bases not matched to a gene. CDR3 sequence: CASSLRQGNTEAFF. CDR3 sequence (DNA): TGTGCCAGCAGCCTGAGACAGGGGAACACTGAAGCTTTCTTT.

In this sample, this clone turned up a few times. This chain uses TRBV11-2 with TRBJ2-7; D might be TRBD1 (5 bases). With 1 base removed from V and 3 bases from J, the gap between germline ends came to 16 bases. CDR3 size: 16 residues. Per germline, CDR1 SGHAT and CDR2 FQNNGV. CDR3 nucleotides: TGTGCCAGCAGCTTAGGACATCCCAGGGCCGACTACGAGCAGTACTTC. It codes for CASSLGHPRADYEQYF.

CDR3 sequence: CASSPRLANEQYF. CDR3 sequence (DNA): TGTGCCAGCAGCCCTCGACTAGCTAACGAGCAGTACTTC. The chain recombines TRBV7-8 with TRBJ2-7; 7 bases agree with TRBD2. With 5 bases clipped from V and 5 bases from J, the junction kept 6 bases outside the gene matches. In germline, CDR1 is SGHVS, CDR2 FQNEAQ. The CDR3 is 13 amino acids.

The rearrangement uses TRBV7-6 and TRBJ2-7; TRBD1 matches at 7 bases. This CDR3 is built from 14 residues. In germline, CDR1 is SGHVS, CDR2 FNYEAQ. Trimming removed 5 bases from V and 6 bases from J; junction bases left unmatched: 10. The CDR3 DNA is TGTGCCAGCAGCCCCGGGACAGCGGACCGCGAGCAGTACTTC. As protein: CASSPGTADREQYF.

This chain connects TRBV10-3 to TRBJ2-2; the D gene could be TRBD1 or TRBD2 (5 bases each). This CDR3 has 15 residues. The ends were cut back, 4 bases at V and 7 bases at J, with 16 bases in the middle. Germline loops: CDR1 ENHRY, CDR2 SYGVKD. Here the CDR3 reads CAISGGRGLDGELFF. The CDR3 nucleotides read TGTGCCATCAGTGGGGGACGGGGCCTTGACGGGGAGCTGTTTTTT.

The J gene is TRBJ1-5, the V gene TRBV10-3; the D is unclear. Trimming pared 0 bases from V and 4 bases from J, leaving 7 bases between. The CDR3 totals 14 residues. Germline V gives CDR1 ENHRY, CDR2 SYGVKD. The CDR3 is CAISESGQNQPQHF. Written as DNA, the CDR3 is TGTGCCATCAGTGAGTCGGGTCAAAATCAGCCCCAGCATTTT.

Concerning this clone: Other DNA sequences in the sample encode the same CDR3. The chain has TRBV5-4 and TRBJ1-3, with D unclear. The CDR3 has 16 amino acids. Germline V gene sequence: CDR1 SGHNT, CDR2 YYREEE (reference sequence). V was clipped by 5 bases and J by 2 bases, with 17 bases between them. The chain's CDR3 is CASSLRLGLTGNTIYF. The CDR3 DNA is TGTGCCAGCAGTTTGCGTCTAGGGTTAACTGGAAACACCATATATTTT.

This CDR3 is CASSVGQPSADTQYF. The CDR3 region has the DNA TGTGCCAGCAGCGTAGGACAGCCCTCCGCAGATACGCAGTATTTT. This chain uses TRBV9 with TRBJ2-3; TRBD1 might be the D (5 bases). CDR1 is SGDLS, CDR2 YYNGEE, per germline. The CDR3 has 15 residues. With 0 bases removed from V and 4 bases from J, the gap between germline ends came to 12 bases.

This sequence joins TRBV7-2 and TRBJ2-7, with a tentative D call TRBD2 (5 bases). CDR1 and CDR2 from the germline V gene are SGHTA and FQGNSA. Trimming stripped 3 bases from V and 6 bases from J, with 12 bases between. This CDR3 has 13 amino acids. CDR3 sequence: CASSFTEGTEQYF. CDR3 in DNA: TGTGCCAGCAGCTTCACCGAGGGAACCGAGCAGTACTTC.

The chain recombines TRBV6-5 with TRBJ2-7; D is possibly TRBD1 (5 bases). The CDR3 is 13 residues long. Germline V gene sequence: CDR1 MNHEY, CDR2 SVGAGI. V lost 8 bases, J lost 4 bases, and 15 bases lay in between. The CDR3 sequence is CASQLAGRYEQYF. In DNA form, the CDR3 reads TGTGCCAGCCAACTTGCAGGGCGATACGAGCAGTACTTC.

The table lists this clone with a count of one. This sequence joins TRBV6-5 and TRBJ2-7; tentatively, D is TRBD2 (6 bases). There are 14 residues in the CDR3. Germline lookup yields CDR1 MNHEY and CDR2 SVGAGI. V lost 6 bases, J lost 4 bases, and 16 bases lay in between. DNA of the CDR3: TGTGCCAGCAGAAACGGGAGAAACTGGTACGAGCAGTACTTC. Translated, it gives CASRNGRNWYEQYF.

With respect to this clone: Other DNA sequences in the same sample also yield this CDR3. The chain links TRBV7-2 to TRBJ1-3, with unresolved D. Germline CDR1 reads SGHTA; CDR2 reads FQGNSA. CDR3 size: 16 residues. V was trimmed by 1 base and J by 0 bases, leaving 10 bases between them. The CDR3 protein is CASSLEPGSSGNTIYF. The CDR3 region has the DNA TGTGCCAGCAGCTTAGAACCAGGAAGCTCTGGAAACACCATATATTTT.

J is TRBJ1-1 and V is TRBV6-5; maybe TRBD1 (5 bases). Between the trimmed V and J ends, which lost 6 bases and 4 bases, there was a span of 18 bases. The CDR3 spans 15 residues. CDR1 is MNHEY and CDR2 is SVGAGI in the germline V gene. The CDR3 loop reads CASRSSQGLGTEAFF. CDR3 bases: TGTGCCAGCAGATCGTCCCAGGGATTGGGCACTGAAGCTTTCTTT.

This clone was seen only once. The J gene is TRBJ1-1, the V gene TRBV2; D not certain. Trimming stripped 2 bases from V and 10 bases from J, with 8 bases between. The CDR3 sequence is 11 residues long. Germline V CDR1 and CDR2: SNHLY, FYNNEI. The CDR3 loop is CASSESGVAFF. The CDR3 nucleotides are TGTGCCAGCAGTGAAAGTGGGGTAGCTTTCTTT.

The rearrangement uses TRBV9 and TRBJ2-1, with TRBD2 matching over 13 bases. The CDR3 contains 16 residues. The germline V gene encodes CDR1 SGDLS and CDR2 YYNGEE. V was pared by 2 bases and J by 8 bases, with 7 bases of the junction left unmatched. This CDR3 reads CASSVGGLAGRDEQFF. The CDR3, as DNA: TGTGCCAGCAGCGTCGGGGGACTAGCGGGGAGGGATGAGCAGTTCTTC.

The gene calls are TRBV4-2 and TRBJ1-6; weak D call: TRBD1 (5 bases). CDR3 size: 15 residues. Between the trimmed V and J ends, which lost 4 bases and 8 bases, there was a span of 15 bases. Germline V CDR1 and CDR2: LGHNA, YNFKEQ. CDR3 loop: CASSLRPLGDSPLHF. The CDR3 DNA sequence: TGTGCCAGCAGCCTAAGACCGCTGGGGGATTCACCCCTCCACTTT.

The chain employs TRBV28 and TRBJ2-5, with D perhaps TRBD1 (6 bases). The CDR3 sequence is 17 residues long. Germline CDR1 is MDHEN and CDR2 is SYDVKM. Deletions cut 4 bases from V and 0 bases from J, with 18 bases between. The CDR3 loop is CASSSPMGDTHQETQYF. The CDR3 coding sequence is TGTGCCAGCAGTTCCCCGATGGGGGACACCCACCAAGAGACCCAGTACTTC.

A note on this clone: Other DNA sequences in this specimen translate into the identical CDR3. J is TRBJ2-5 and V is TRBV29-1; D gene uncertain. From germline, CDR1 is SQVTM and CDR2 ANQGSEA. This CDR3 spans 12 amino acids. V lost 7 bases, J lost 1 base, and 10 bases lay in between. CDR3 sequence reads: CSAGLLQETQYF. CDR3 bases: TGCAGCGCCGGCCTCCTCCAAGAGACCCAGTACTTC.

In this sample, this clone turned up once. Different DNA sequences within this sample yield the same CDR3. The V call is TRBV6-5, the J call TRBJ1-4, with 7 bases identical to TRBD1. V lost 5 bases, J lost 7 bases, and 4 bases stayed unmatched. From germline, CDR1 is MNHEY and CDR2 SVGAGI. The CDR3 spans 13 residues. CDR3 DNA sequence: TGTGCCAGCAGTAGGCAGGGGGGTGAAAAACTGTTTTTT. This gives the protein CASSRQGGEKLFF.